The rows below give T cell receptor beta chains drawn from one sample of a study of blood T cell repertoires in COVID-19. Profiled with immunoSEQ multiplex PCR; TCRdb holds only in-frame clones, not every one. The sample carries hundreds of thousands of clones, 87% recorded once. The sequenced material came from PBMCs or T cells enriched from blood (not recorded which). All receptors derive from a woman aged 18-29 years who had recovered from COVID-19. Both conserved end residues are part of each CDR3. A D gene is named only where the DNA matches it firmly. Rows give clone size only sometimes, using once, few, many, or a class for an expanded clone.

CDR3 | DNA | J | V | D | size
CASRVGTSGILETQYF | TGCGCCAGCAGGGTGGGGACTAGCGGGATTCTGGAGACCCAGTACTTC | TRBJ2-5 | TRBV5-1 | TRBD2 | .
CASSRGQGANEAFF | TGTGCCAGCAGCAGAGGACAGGGGGCCAATGAAGCTTTCTTT | TRBJ1-1 | TRBV7-8 | TRBD1 | .
CASSYRDGYTF | TGTGCCAGCAGCTACAGGGATGGCTACACCTTC | TRBJ1-2 | TRBV12-3/TRBV12-4 | . | .
CASSLDRGSPLHF | TGTGCCAGCAGCTTAGACAGGGGTTCACCCCTCCACTTT | TRBJ1-6 | TRBV7-3 | TRBD1 | .
CASSYEQGRREKLFF | TGTGCCAGCAGCTACGAACAGGGGCGTCGTGAAAAACTGTTTTTT | TRBJ1-4 | TRBV5-8 | TRBD1 | .
CASSLVGESEQYF | TGTGCCAGCAGCTTGGTCGGGGAAAGTGAGCAGTACTTC | TRBJ2-7 | TRBV5-6 | . | .
CASSLRASRTDTQYF | TGTGCCAGCAGTTTAAGGGCTAGCCGCACAGATACGCAGTATTTT | TRBJ2-3 | TRBV27 | . | .
CASSQLRDRHKQPQHF | TGTGCCAGCAGCCAGCTCCGGGACAGACATAAACAGCCCCAGCATTTT | TRBJ1-5 | TRBV4-2 | TRBD1 | .
CASSPRPVFYNSPLHF | TGTGCCAGCAGCCCTAGACCGGTTTTCTATAATTCACCCCTCCACTTT | TRBJ1-6 | TRBV7-2 | . | once
CASSQGRGRGRETQYF | TGCGCCAGCAGCCAAGGTCGGGGCAGGGGGCGGGAGACCCAGTACTTC | TRBJ2-5 | TRBV4-1 | TRBD1 | .
CASSQEPRADTQYF | TGCGCCAGCAGCCAAGAACCCAGGGCAGATACGCAGTATTTT | TRBJ2-3 | TRBV4-3 | . | .
CASSLDRTYNEQFF | TGCGCCAGCAGCCTGGACAGGACCTACAATGAGCAGTTCTTC | TRBJ2-1 | TRBV5-1 | TRBD1 | .
CASSPGLQGWETQYF | TGTGCCAGCAGCCCGGGGCTACAGGGATGGGAGACCCAGTACTTC | TRBJ2-5 | TRBV27 | . | .
CASSLGQGAYGYTF | TGTGCCAGCAGCCTAGGACAGGGGGCGTATGGCTACACCTTC | TRBJ1-2 | TRBV7-3 | TRBD1 | .
CASSGGDSLGEKLFF | TGTGCCAGCAGCGGAGGGGACAGTCTCGGTGAAAAACTGTTTTTT | TRBJ1-4 | TRBV9 | TRBD1 | .
CASRGVYGYTF | TGTGCCAGTCGGGGGGTCTATGGCTACACCTTC | TRBJ1-2 | TRBV28 | . | .
CASSYWGTGRMNTEAFF | TGTGCCAGCAGTTATTGGGGGACAGGGAGGATGAACACTGAAGCTTTCTTT | TRBJ1-1 | TRBV6-2/TRBV6-3 | TRBD1 | once
CASSYRTESSSGNTIYF | TGTGCCAGCAGCTACCGGACAGAATCTAGCTCTGGAAACACCATATATTTT | TRBJ1-3 | TRBV7-9 | . | .
CARRDYYGYTF | TGTGCCAGGAGGGACTACTATGGCTACACCTTC | TRBJ1-2 | TRBV28 | . | .
CASSQQQGAQAFF | TGTGCCAGCAGCCAACAACAGGGGGCGCAAGCTTTCTTT | TRBJ1-1 | TRBV3-1/TRBV3-2 | TRBD1 | .
CASSLPPWEQYF | TGTGCCAGTAGCCTACCCCCCTGGGAGCAGTACTTC | TRBJ2-7 | TRBV19 | . | .
CATSGEGEFLETQYF | TGTGCCACCAGTGGAGAGGGGGAATTTTTGGAGACCCAGTACTTC | TRBJ2-5 | TRBV24-1 | . | .
CASSSTHRDPRSYTF | TGTGCCAGCAGCAGTACCCACAGGGATCCTAGGAGCTACACCTTC | TRBJ1-2 | TRBV6-1 | . | few
CASSSYAGGNEQFF | TGTGCCAGCAGCTCCTATGCGGGGGGTAATGAGCAGTTCTTC | TRBJ2-1 | TRBV7-2 | TRBD2 | .
CSASGLAGGPRQVSYYEQYF | TGCAGTGCTAGTGGACTAGCGGGGGGGCCGAGACAAGTATCGTACTACGAGCAGTACTTC | TRBJ2-7 | TRBV20-1 | TRBD2 | .
CASERFGDTAIATNEKLFF | TGTGCCAGTGAAAGATTTGGGGACACCGCGATTGCAACTAATGAAAAACTGTTTTTT | TRBJ1-4 | TRBV19 | . | .
CASSPPGYGAFF | TGTGCCAGCAGTCCTCCCGGGTATGGGGCTTTCTTT | TRBJ1-1 | TRBV12-3/TRBV12-4 | . | .
CASSRNRGSETQYF | TGTGCCAGCAGCCGAAACAGGGGGTCGGAGACCCAGTACTTC | TRBJ2-5 | TRBV3-1/TRBV3-2 | TRBD1 | once
CASRAGAPMEQYF | TGTGCCAGCAGGGCGGGGGCGCCAATGGAGCAGTACTTC | TRBJ2-7 | TRBV28 | . | .
CASSGAGGPGNEQFF | TGTGCCAGCAGCGGAGCGGGGGGGCCTGGCAATGAGCAGTTCTTC | TRBJ2-1 | TRBV11-2 | TRBD2 | .
CASSPWGASAFF | TGTGCCAGCAGCCCTTGGGGCGCATCAGCTTTCTTT | TRBJ1-1 | TRBV14 | . | .
CASSTRTSGAYEQYF | TGTGCCAGTAGTACCAGGACTAGCGGGGCCTACGAGCAGTACTTC | TRBJ2-7 | TRBV19 | TRBD2 | .
CASSLSGRVQGYTF | TGTGCCAGCAGTTTATCGGGGAGGGTGCAAGGCTACACCTTC | TRBJ1-2 | TRBV27 | . | .
CATSRGVGQGGTF | TGTGCCACCAGCAGAGGGGTGGGACAGGGGGGAACCTTC | TRBJ1-2 | TRBV15 | TRBD1 | .
CASSRYLAANTGELFF | TGTGCCAGCAGCCGCTACCTAGCGGCGAACACCGGGGAGCTGTTTTTT | TRBJ2-2 | TRBV7-9 | TRBD2 | .
CASTSVPSYNEQFF | TGCGCCAGCACTAGCGTTCCCTCCTACAATGAGCAGTTCTTC | TRBJ2-1 | TRBV5-1 | . | .
CATSDSRTYNEQFF | TGTGCCACCAGTGATAGCCGCACGTACAATGAGCAGTTCTTC | TRBJ2-1 | TRBV24-1 | . | .
CASSGTLGNTIYF | TGTGCCAGCAGCGGGACACTTGGAAACACCATATATTTT | TRBJ1-3 | TRBV28 | . | .
CASRPTGGAEAFF | TGTGCCAGCAGGCCTACAGGGGGAGCTGAAGCTTTCTTT | TRBJ1-1 | TRBV12-3/TRBV12-4 | TRBD1 | .
CASSLVRNMDYGYTF | TGTGCCAGCAGTTTAGTGAGGAATATGGACTATGGCTACACCTTC | TRBJ1-2 | TRBV28 | . | .